The following is a T cell receptor (beta chain) sequence with its context. Clones were sequenced by immunoSEQ multiplex PCR, and TCRdb holds only the in-frame ones, with some missing. The repertoire holds some 41,000 clones, with about 89% as singletons. This record belongs to a study of blood T cell repertoires in COVID-19. CDR1 and CDR2 (germline): SGHTA, FQGTGA. The CDR3 contains 14 residues. Trimming at V came to 6 bases and at J to 12 bases, leaving 7 bases not matched to a gene. The chain uses TRBV7-3 and TRBJ2-1; 14 bases map to TRBD2. The clonotype originates from a woman in her thirties in a cohort sampled during active COVID-19. What was sequenced was peripheral blood. CDR3 in amino acids: CASSTGTSGSWQFF. In DNA, the CDR3 is TGTGCCAGCAGTACCGGGACTAGCGGGAGTTGGCAGTTCTTC.